Listed here are 10 T cell receptor beta chains from one sample, sequenced in a study of a mutant IDH1 vaccine in newly diagnosed glioma. The sample's time point: week 35, safety follow-up. The content of each vaccine dose was 300 ug of mutant IDH1 20-mer peptide, and topical imiquimod accompanied it. The assay was immunoSEQ multiplex PCR, and TCRdb's table has in-frame clones only and misses some. The repertoire holds about 60,000 clones, approximately 81% seen once, with roughly 4% in the top ten. For these TCRs, the target antigens are not known. The input for sequencing was PBMCs, taken from a glioma patient whose treatment included an IDH1 peptide vaccine. The receptors originated from a man aged 25 to 40 with glioma.

The chain employs TRBV9 and TRBJ1-5, with 10 bases identical to TRBD1. The CDR3 extends over 18 amino acids. Germline CDR1 and CDR2: SGDLS and YYNGEE. Germline trimming cut 0 bases from V and 0 bases from J; bases unmatched to any gene: 6. The chain's CDR3 is CASSVVRQGAYSNQPQHF. The CDR3 DNA follows: TGTGCCAGCAGCGTAGTTAGACAGGGGGCCTATAGCAATCAGCCCCAGCATTTT.

The rearrangement joins TRBV28 to TRBJ1-1; 7 positions match TRBD1. CDR1 is MDHEN, CDR2 SYDVKM, per germline. After removal of 6 bases from V and 5 bases from J, the junction contained 12 bases not matched to a gene. There are 15 residues in the CDR3. Written as DNA, the CDR3 is TGTGCCAGCAGCCGGAACAGGGGTTCGGGAACTGAAGCTTTCTTT. It is translated as CASSRNRGSGTEAFF.

This clone was detected a few times. V usage is TRBV18 and J usage is TRBJ1-5, with 8 bases identical to TRBD1. CDR1 is KGHSH and CDR2 is LQKENI in the germline V gene. There are 17 residues in the CDR3. The V and J ends lost 6 bases and 0 bases, in that order; junction bases with no gene match: 10. CDR3 in amino acids: CASSPGTGVYSNQPQHF. Written as DNA, the CDR3 is TGTGCCAGCTCCCCCGGGACAGGAGTCTATAGCAATCAGCCCCAGCATTTT.

The chain links TRBV2 to TRBJ1-6, with TRBD1 as a possible D gene (5 bases). The CDR3 runs to 15 residues. The V end was cut by 6 bases, the J end by 8 bases, with 17 bases between. Germline-derived CDR1 and CDR2 are SNHLY and FYNNEI. The CDR3 loop reads CASRRRDSGHSPLHF. DNA of the CDR3: TGTGCCAGCAGGAGGCGGGATTCGGGGCATTCACCCCTCCACTTT.

A single count supports this clone. The genes are TRBV7-9 and TRBJ2-7; 8 nucleotides agree with TRBD1. This CDR3 is built from 14 residues. CDR1 and CDR2 (germline): SEHNR, FQNEAQ (reference sequence). The V and J ends lost 5 bases and 4 bases, in that order; junction bases with no gene match: 7. The CDR3 reads CASSIGQGPYEQYF. CDR3 DNA sequence: TGTGCCAGCAGCATCGGACAGGGACCATACGAGCAGTACTTC.

Comment on this clone: One end of the junction varies from germline; a read error may be responsible. This sequence joins TRBV13 and TRBJ1-1; TRBD1 matches at 7 bases. The CDR3 has 15 amino acids. Germline CDR1 and CDR2: PRHDT and FYEKMQ (reference sequence). The CDR3 DNA follows: TGTGCCAGCAGCCTAGGGGGCGCGCCTTACACTGAAGCTTTCTTT. As protein: CASSLGGAPYTEAFF.

The chain employs TRBV27 and TRBJ1-2, with D uncertain. The CDR3 runs to 16 residues. Germline values: CDR1 MNHEY, CDR2 SMNVEV (reference sequence). Deletions cut 6 bases from V and 1 base from J, with 18 bases between. This CDR3 reads CASSSLPPDGNYGYTF. Written as DNA, the CDR3 is TGTGCCAGCAGCTCCCTCCCCCCGGACGGTAACTATGGCTACACCTTC.

In its sample, this clone was seen a few times. The genes are TRBV27 and TRBJ1-1; the D is unclear. Trimming stripped 5 bases from V and 4 bases from J, with 8 bases between. Germline V gene lookup returns CDR1 MNHEY and CDR2 SMNVEV (reference sequence). This CDR3 is 12 amino acids long. The chain's CDR3 is CASSKARTEAFF. CDR3 in DNA: TGTGCCAGCAGTAAAGCGCGCACTGAAGCTTTCTTT.

This rearrangement joins TRBV19 to TRBJ2-3, with 8 positions matching TRBD2. Germline V gives CDR1 LNHDA, CDR2 SQIVND (reference sequence). V was clipped by 7 bases and J by 1 base; unmatched bases: 4. The CDR3 length is 14 residues. This CDR3 reads CASKPAGGTDTQYF. The CDR3 region has the DNA TGTGCCAGTAAGCCAGCGGGGGGCACAGATACGCAGTATTTT.

The rearrangement uses TRBV13 and TRBJ1-1; 8 bases are a match to TRBD1. V shed 5 bases, J shed 0 bases, and the junction held 5 bases outside the gene matches. The germline V gene has CDR1 PRHDT and CDR2 FYEKMQ (reference sequence). The CDR3 is made up of 15 amino acids. The CDR3 bases are TGTGCCAGCAGCCATACGGGACAGGTGAACACTGAAGCTTTCTTT. It specifies CASSHTGQVNTEAFF.